These T cell receptor beta chains were read from a single sample in a study of blood T cell repertoires in COVID-19. Measured with immunoSEQ multiplex PCR; TCRdb has only the in-frame clones, and not every one. The sample carries approximately 230,000 clones, about nine tenths recorded once. Sequencing was performed on PBMCs or T cells enriched from blood (not recorded which). These receptors all stem from a man aged 40-49 years who had recovered from COVID-19. The CDR3 runs from the conserved cysteine through the conserved F or W. The order of the fields is CDR3 protein, CDR3 DNA, CDR3 length, V gene, D gene, clone size, J gene. A D gene is named only where the DNA matches it firmly. Some rows have no size entry. The others give once, few or many, or a class for an expanded clone.

CDR3aa: CASSLEGQGALGYTF
CDR3nt: TGTGCCAGCAGCTTGGAAGGACAGGGGGCGCTTGGCTACACCTTC
len: 15
v_gene: TRBV5-4
d_gene: TRBD1
abundance: -
j_gene: TRBJ1-2

CDR3aa: CSARRSSGGVTDTQYF
CDR3nt: TGCAGCGCCAGAAGGTCTTCAGGGGGTGTCACAGATACGCAGTATTTT
len: 16
v_gene: TRBV29-1
d_gene: TRBD1
abundance: -
j_gene: TRBJ2-3

CDR3aa: CASTRTSFGPSSYEQYF
CDR3nt: TGTGCCAGCACTAGGACATCCTTTGGCCCTAGCTCCTACGAGCAGTACTTC
len: 17
v_gene: TRBV28
d_gene: -
abundance: once
j_gene: TRBJ2-7

CDR3aa: CASSSIPGSYEQYF
CDR3nt: TGTGCCAGCAGCTCCATACCGGGCTCCTACGAGCAGTACTTC
len: 14
v_gene: TRBV7-2
d_gene: -
abundance: once
j_gene: TRBJ2-7

CDR3aa: CASSRDRGTGANVLTF
CDR3nt: TGTGCCAGCAGCCGGGACAGGGGGACCGGGGCCAACGTCCTGACTTTC
len: 16
v_gene: TRBV5-4
d_gene: TRBD1
abundance: -
j_gene: TRBJ2-6

CDR3aa: CASSLWAGVEQYF
CDR3nt: TGTGCCAGCAGCTTGTGGGCGGGGGTCGAGCAGTACTTC
len: 13
v_gene: TRBV5-4
d_gene: TRBD2
abundance: -
j_gene: TRBJ2-7

CDR3aa: CASSATSEAYEQYF
CDR3nt: TGTGCCAGCTCCGCGACTAGCGAGGCCTACGAGCAGTACTTC
len: 14
v_gene: TRBV18
d_gene: TRBD2
abundance: -
j_gene: TRBJ2-7

CDR3aa: CASSLVGDSLQETQYF
CDR3nt: TGTGCCAGCAGCTTGGTAGGGGACAGCCTCCAAGAGACCCAGTACTTC
len: 16
v_gene: TRBV5-6
d_gene: TRBD1
abundance: once
j_gene: TRBJ2-5

CDR3aa: CASSLSPQGSDQPQHF
CDR3nt: TGTGCCAGCAGTTTATCGCCGCAGGGGTCTGATCAGCCCCAGCATTTT
len: 16
v_gene: TRBV27
d_gene: -
abundance: -
j_gene: TRBJ1-5

CDR3aa: CASSLYGAGGPSGELFF
CDR3nt: TGTGCCAGCAGTTTATACGGGGCGGGAGGGCCGAGCGGGGAGCTGTTTTTT
len: 17
v_gene: TRBV28
d_gene: TRBD2
abundance: -
j_gene: TRBJ2-2

CDR3aa: CASSTGQGFGETQYF
CDR3nt: TGTGCCAGCAGCACAGGACAGGGGTTCGGGGAGACCCAGTACTTC
len: 15
v_gene: TRBV9
d_gene: TRBD1
abundance: -
j_gene: TRBJ2-5

CDR3aa: CALTGLANYGYTF
CDR3nt: TGTGCCCTAACGGGGTTAGCTAACTATGGCTACACCTTC
len: 13
v_gene: TRBV30
d_gene: -
abundance: -
j_gene: TRBJ1-2

CDR3aa: CASSKDAVTDTQYF
CDR3nt: TGTGCCAGCAGCAAAGATGCGGTTACAGATACGCAGTATTTT
len: 14
v_gene: TRBV11-2
d_gene: -
abundance: -
j_gene: TRBJ2-3

CDR3aa: CSVEGQGGGYTF
CDR3nt: TGCAGCGTTGAAGGACAGGGTGGTGGCTACACCTTC
len: 12
v_gene: TRBV29-1
d_gene: TRBD1
abundance: few
j_gene: TRBJ1-2

CDR3aa: CATSHSPGLAGRDTDTQYF
CDR3nt: TGTGCCACCAGTCACAGCCCGGGACTAGCGGGCCGGGACACAGATACGCAGTATTTT
len: 19
v_gene: TRBV24-1
d_gene: TRBD2
abundance: -
j_gene: TRBJ2-3

CDR3aa: CASPEEGTSGISYNEQFF
CDR3nt: TGCGCCAGCCCGGAGGAGGGGACTAGCGGGATCTCCTACAATGAGCAGTTCTTC
len: 18
v_gene: TRBV10-1
d_gene: TRBD2
abundance: -
j_gene: TRBJ2-1

CDR3aa: CASSAPGLAMYTQYF
CDR3nt: TGTGCCAGCAGTGCCCCGGGACTAGCTATGTATACGCAGTATTTT
len: 15
v_gene: TRBV27
d_gene: TRBD2
abundance: -
j_gene: TRBJ2-3

CDR3aa: CASSVTLSGRALEQYF
CDR3nt: TGCGCCAGCAGCGTTACCTTGAGCGGGAGGGCCCTCGAGCAGTACTTC
len: 16
v_gene: TRBV4-1
d_gene: TRBD2
abundance: -
j_gene: TRBJ2-7

CDR3aa: CASSRDSQWSEAFF
CDR3nt: TGTGCCAGCAGCCGGGACAGCCAGTGGTCTGAAGCTTTCTTT
len: 14
v_gene: TRBV11-1
d_gene: TRBD1
abundance: -
j_gene: TRBJ1-1

CDR3aa: CASSVVAGGPPNSPLHF
CDR3nt: TGTGCCAGCAGCGTAGTAGCAGGGGGGCCTCCTAATTCACCCCTCCACTTT
len: 17
v_gene: TRBV9
d_gene: TRBD1
abundance: many
j_gene: TRBJ1-6

CDR3aa: CSASSGGADTQYF
CDR3nt: TGCAGCGCGTCTAGCGGGGGGGCAGATACGCAGTATTTT
len: 13
v_gene: TRBV29-1
d_gene: TRBD2
abundance: -
j_gene: TRBJ2-3

CDR3aa: CASSQDPRGQVDGYTF
CDR3nt: TGTGCCAGCAGCCAAGACCCCCGGGGACAGGTGGATGGCTACACCTTC
len: 16
v_gene: TRBV4-2
d_gene: TRBD1
abundance: -
j_gene: TRBJ1-2

CDR3aa: CASSRDRVFYEQYF
CDR3nt: TGTGCCAGCAGTAGAGACAGGGTTTTCTACGAGCAGTACTTC
len: 14
v_gene: TRBV28
d_gene: TRBD1
abundance: -
j_gene: TRBJ2-7

CDR3aa: CASSLEQGSNQPQHF
CDR3nt: TGTGCCAGCAGCTTAGAACAGGGTAGCAATCAGCCCCAGCATTTT
len: 15
v_gene: TRBV7-9
d_gene: -
abundance: -
j_gene: TRBJ1-5

CDR3aa: CASSRTGNEQFF
CDR3nt: TGTGCCAGCAGCCGGACAGGGAATGAGCAGTTCTTC
len: 12
v_gene: TRBV9
d_gene: TRBD1
abundance: -
j_gene: TRBJ2-1

CDR3aa: CASSSPRGRGTDTQYF
CDR3nt: TGTGCCAGCAGCTCCCCCAGGGGGCGGGGCACAGATACGCAGTATTTT
len: 16
v_gene: TRBV7-3
d_gene: TRBD1
abundance: -
j_gene: TRBJ2-3

CDR3aa: CASSYPNGQGTLSYSNQPQHF
CDR3nt: TGTGCCAGCAGTTACCCCAACGGACAGGGCACTCTATCTTATAGCAATCAGCCCCAGCATTTT
len: 21
v_gene: TRBV6-2/TRBV6-3
d_gene: TRBD1
abundance: once
j_gene: TRBJ1-5

CDR3aa: CASSIGATVFYGELFF
CDR3nt: TGTGCCAGCAGCATAGGAGCGACAGTTTTTTACGGGGAGCTGTTTTTT
len: 16
v_gene: TRBV11-3
d_gene: -
abundance: -
j_gene: TRBJ2-2

CDR3aa: CASSLDPGPQETQYF
CDR3nt: TGTGCCAGCAGCTTAGATCCAGGGCCCCAAGAGACCCAGTACTTC
len: 15
v_gene: TRBV7-2
d_gene: -
abundance: -
j_gene: TRBJ2-5

CDR3aa: CASSQDQRGHNEQYF
CDR3nt: TGCGCCAGCAGCCAAGATCAAAGGGGGCACAACGAGCAGTACTTC
len: 15
v_gene: TRBV4-1
d_gene: TRBD1
abundance: once
j_gene: TRBJ2-7

CDR3aa: CARQGREGRTGELFF
CDR3nt: TGTGCCAGGCAGGGGAGGGAGGGCCGCACCGGGGAGCTGTTTTTT
len: 15
v_gene: TRBV2
d_gene: -
abundance: once
j_gene: TRBJ2-2

CDR3aa: CASSVTWDRHNSPLHF
CDR3nt: TGCGCCAGCAGCGTAACATGGGACAGACATAATTCACCCCTCCACTTT
len: 16
v_gene: TRBV5-1
d_gene: TRBD1
abundance: -
j_gene: TRBJ1-6

CDR3aa: CASSPGEWGGRLNEQFF
CDR3nt: TGTGCCAGCAGCCCCGGAGAATGGGGGGGTAGGTTGAATGAGCAGTTCTTC
len: 17
v_gene: TRBV5-6
d_gene: TRBD2
abundance: many
j_gene: TRBJ2-1

CDR3aa: CASSFHRDRGNYGYTF
CDR3nt: TGTGCCAGCAGCTTCCACCGGGACAGGGGTAACTATGGCTACACCTTC
len: 16
v_gene: TRBV7-9
d_gene: TRBD1
abundance: -
j_gene: TRBJ1-2

CDR3aa: CASSQGGGQDEKLFF
CDR3nt: TGCGCCAGCAGCCAAGGGGGGGGGCAAGATGAAAAACTGTTTTTT
len: 15
v_gene: TRBV4-3
d_gene: -
abundance: -
j_gene: TRBJ1-4

CDR3aa: CASIVPGRETEAFF
CDR3nt: TGTGCCAGCATAGTCCCTGGGCGGGAGACTGAAGCTTTCTTT
len: 14
v_gene: TRBV6-5
d_gene: -
abundance: -
j_gene: TRBJ1-1

CDR3aa: CASKRDRNNEKLFF
CDR3nt: TGTGCCAGCAAGAGGGACAGGAATAATGAAAAACTGTTTTTT
len: 14
v_gene: TRBV6-5
d_gene: TRBD1
abundance: -
j_gene: TRBJ1-4

CDR3aa: CAISEDPVLAGGDEQYF
CDR3nt: TGTGCCATCAGTGAAGATCCGGTTCTAGCGGGAGGGGACGAGCAGTACTTC
len: 17
v_gene: TRBV10-3
d_gene: TRBD2
abundance: -
j_gene: TRBJ2-7

CDR3aa: CAIRGLNTEAFF
CDR3nt: TGTGCCATCCGAGGTTTGAACACTGAAGCTTTCTTT
len: 12
v_gene: TRBV10-3
d_gene: -
abundance: -
j_gene: TRBJ1-1

CDR3aa: CASSVMGREAFF
CDR3nt: TGTGCCAGCAGCGTAATGGGGCGGGAAGCTTTCTTT
len: 12
v_gene: TRBV9
d_gene: -
abundance: -
j_gene: TRBJ1-1

CDR3aa: CASSPRRDSYATNEKLFF
CDR3nt: TGTGCCAGCAGTCCCCGAAGGGACAGCTACGCAACTAATGAAAAACTGTTTTTT
len: 18
v_gene: TRBV27
d_gene: TRBD1
abundance: -
j_gene: TRBJ1-4

CDR3aa: CASSHATDMNTEAFF
CDR3nt: TGCGCCAGCAGCCATGCGACAGACATGAACACTGAAGCTTTCTTT
len: 15
v_gene: TRBV4-3
d_gene: -
abundance: -
j_gene: TRBJ1-1

CDR3aa: CASSPQGGGTDTQYF
CDR3nt: TGTGCCAGCAGCCCACAGGGAGGGGGCACAGATACGCAGTATTTT
len: 15
v_gene: TRBV7-2
d_gene: -
abundance: -
j_gene: TRBJ2-3

CDR3aa: CASSLALAGGLINEQFF
CDR3nt: TGTGCCAGCAGCTTGGCCTTAGCGGGGGGGCTTATCAATGAGCAGTTCTTC
len: 17
v_gene: TRBV5-4
d_gene: TRBD2
abundance: -
j_gene: TRBJ2-1

CDR3aa: CASSFGRFSGANVLTF
CDR3nt: TGTGCCAGTAGTTTCGGGAGATTCTCTGGGGCCAACGTCCTGACTTTC
len: 16
v_gene: TRBV19
d_gene: -
abundance: -
j_gene: TRBJ2-6

CDR3aa: CASSLAGGRGYGYTF
CDR3nt: TGTGCCAGCAGCTTAGCCGGGGGGCGCGGCTATGGCTACACCTTC
len: 15
v_gene: TRBV7-9
d_gene: -
abundance: -
j_gene: TRBJ1-2

CDR3aa: CASSLTSGGDTQYF
CDR3nt: TGTGCCAGCAGCTTAACGAGCGGGGGAGATACGCAGTATTTT
len: 14
v_gene: TRBV7-3
d_gene: TRBD2
abundance: -
j_gene: TRBJ2-3

CDR3aa: CASSRDRGDQPQHF
CDR3nt: TGTGCCAGCAGCCGAGACAGGGGCGACCAGCCCCAGCATTTT
len: 14
v_gene: TRBV7-8
d_gene: TRBD1
abundance: -
j_gene: TRBJ1-5

CDR3aa: CASSSGQPGTEAFF
CDR3nt: TGTGCCAGCAGCTCGGGACAGCCAGGAACTGAAGCTTTCTTT
len: 14
v_gene: TRBV11-2
d_gene: TRBD1
abundance: -
j_gene: TRBJ1-1

CDR3aa: CASSPRTGADTQYF
CDR3nt: TGTGCCAGCAGCCCACGGACAGGGGCAGATACGCAGTATTTT
len: 14
v_gene: TRBV7-2
d_gene: TRBD1
abundance: -
j_gene: TRBJ2-3

CDR3aa: CASSRGQGLNGELFF
CDR3nt: TGCGCCAGCAGCCGGGGACAGGGATTGAACGGGGAGCTGTTTTTT
len: 15
v_gene: TRBV4-1
d_gene: TRBD1
abundance: once
j_gene: TRBJ2-2

CDR3aa: CASRSQGGSYEQYF
CDR3nt: TGTGCCAGCAGGTCACAGGGGGGCTCCTACGAGCAGTACTTC
len: 14
v_gene: TRBV28
d_gene: TRBD1
abundance: -
j_gene: TRBJ2-7

CDR3aa: CAIRDRDYGYTF
CDR3nt: TGTGCCATCCGCGACAGGGACTATGGCTACACCTTC
len: 12
v_gene: TRBV6-5
d_gene: TRBD1
abundance: -
j_gene: TRBJ1-2

CDR3aa: CASSHGQGEQPQHF
CDR3nt: TGCGCCAGCAGCCACGGACAGGGAGAACAGCCCCAGCATTTT
len: 14
v_gene: TRBV5-1
d_gene: TRBD1
abundance: -
j_gene: TRBJ1-5

CDR3aa: CASSLDETGPQETQYF
CDR3nt: TGTGCCAGCAGCTTAGACGAGACAGGGCCCCAAGAGACCCAGTACTTC
len: 16
v_gene: TRBV7-9
d_gene: TRBD1
abundance: -
j_gene: TRBJ2-5

CDR3aa: CASSLGGTGYNSPLHF
CDR3nt: TGTGCCAGCAGTTTGGGAGGGACAGGGTATAATTCACCCCTCCACTTT
len: 16
v_gene: TRBV27
d_gene: TRBD1
abundance: -
j_gene: TRBJ1-6